The text below deals with one TCR beta chain. In the original workflow: Reference gene primer amplification yielded estimated nucleated cell counts. Using immunoSEQ multiplex PCR, the repertoire was profiled, and TCRdb retains in-frame clones only, with some absent. D and trimming were read from the DNA, whereas the V and J calls and clone size are those reported in that table. The sample lists about 280,000 clones, 87% occurring once. The V and J ends lost 10 bases and 8 bases respectively, with 19 bases between them. CDR3 size: 13 residues. Germline V gene lookup returns CDR1 MNHEY and CDR2 SVGAGI. The data belong to a study of blood T cell repertoires in COVID-19. On the study more broadly: Some COVID-19 samples were acute and others convalescent; all came from the United States, Italy and Spain.

Either two negative PCRs, clearance, or symptom resolution qualified Cohort 3 donors as recovered. V usage is TRBV6-5 and J usage is TRBJ2-3, with TRBD2 as a possible D gene (5 bases). The sequence derives from a woman in her thirties or forties who had recovered from COVID-19. Sequencing input: PBMCs or T cells enriched from blood (not recorded which). The CDR3 nucleotides read TGTGCCACCATGTCATGGGAGTTCGGTACGCAGTATTTT. It encodes CATMSWEFGTQYF.